Below are 31 T cell receptor beta chains sequenced from a single sample in a study of blood T cell repertoires in COVID-19. Clones were sequenced by immunoSEQ multiplex PCR, and TCRdb holds only the in-frame ones, with some missing. In the table there are fewer than 350,000 clones, approximately 90% of which are singletons. The source material was PBMCs or T cells enriched from blood (not recorded which). These receptors all come from a middle-aged woman with acute COVID-19.

The chain recombines TRBV7-2 with TRBJ1-6; TRBD1 matches at 11 bases. V trimming: 3 bases; J trimming: 9 bases; junction bases outside the gene matches: 1. This CDR3 has 14 amino acids. CDR1 and CDR2 from the germline V gene are SGHTA and FQGNSA. The CDR3 reads CASSFGTGGSPLHF. CDR3 nucleotides: TGTGCCAGCAGCTTCGGGACAGGGGGTTCACCCCTCCACTTT.

The table lists this clone with a few counts. V and J are TRBV18 and TRBJ2-3; 8 bases match TRBD1. The CDR3 covers 15 residues. Germline-derived CDR1 and CDR2 are KGHSH and LQKENI. The V gene end was trimmed by 3 bases and the J gene end by 2 bases; junction bases not matched to a gene: 4. CDR3 in amino acids: CASSPTGASTDTQYF. DNA for the CDR3: TGTGCCAGCTCACCGACAGGGGCGTCCACAGATACGCAGTATTTT.

The rearrangement links TRBV9 to TRBJ1-2, with 7 bases aligning to TRBD1. This CDR3 comprises 15 residues. V was clipped by 0 bases and J by 3 bases; unmatched bases: 5. Germline V gene sequence: CDR1 SGDLS, CDR2 YYNGEE. The CDR3 DNA sequence: TGTGCCAGCAGCGTAGGGGACAGCCCCTACTATGGCTACACCTTC. It encodes CASSVGDSPYYGYTF.

The chain is built from TRBV30 and TRBJ2-1; 8 bases are shared with TRBD2. There are 16 residues in the CDR3. V lost 4 bases and J lost 8; bases outside the gene matches: 16. The germline gives CDR1 GTSNPN, CDR2 SVGIG (reference sequence). In DNA, the CDR3 is TGTGCCTGGAACCAAGGGGCCGGGGGGGCTGCCCATGAGCAGTTCTTC. Its translation is CAWNQGAGGAAHEQFF.

The chain uses TRBV5-1 and TRBJ2-3; TRBD1 matches at 8 bases. The V segment lost 7 bases and the J segment 1 base; nucleotides outside the gene matches: 11. This CDR3 has 16 amino acids. CDR1 is SGHRS and CDR2 is YFSETQ in the germline V gene. CDR3 protein: CASATGQGAGTDTQYF. In DNA form, the CDR3 reads TGCGCCAGCGCCACTGGCCAGGGGGCCGGCACAGATACGCAGTATTTT.

The chain joins TRBV2 to TRBJ1-5; 10 bases fit TRBD1. This CDR3 has 14 amino acids. J gave up 7 bases and V 7 bases, and 7 bases lay outside the gene matches. Germline CDR1 SNHLY, CDR2 FYNNEI. CDR3 bases: TGTGCCAGCATCGGACAGGGGGTTAACCAGCCCCAGCATTTT. Translated: CASIGQGVNQPQHF.

The V and J genes are TRBV18 and TRBJ1-1; the match to TRBD1 covers 10 bases. This CDR3 has 14 residues. Germline loops: CDR1 KGHSH, CDR2 LQKENI. V shed 6 bases, J shed 5 bases, and the junction held 6 bases outside the gene matches. CDR3 coding DNA: TGTGCCAGCTCGGGGGACAGGGGAGATACTGAAGCTTTCTTT. This translates into CASSGDRGDTEAFF. Variable domain in full (rest from reference TRBV18 and TRBJ1-1): NAGVMQNPRHLVRRRGQEARLRCSPMKGHSHVYWYRQLPEEGLKFMVYLQKENIIDESGMPKERFSAEFPKEGPSILRIQQVVRGDSAAYFCASSGDRGDTEAFFGQGTRLTVV.

In regard to this clone: Other nucleotide sequences in the sample specify the same CDR3. The genes are TRBV6-1 and TRBJ2-7; 11 bases fit TRBD1. CDR1 and CDR2 (germline): MNHNS, SASEGT. The CDR3 totals 15 residues. Losses at the gene ends were 3 bases for V and 3 bases for J; bases not matched to a gene: 4. The CDR3 DNA reads TGTGCCAGCAGTGAGGGGACAGGGGGTTTCTACGAGCAGTACTTC. Amino acids: CASSEGTGGFYEQYF.

The chain has TRBV29-1 and TRBJ1-2, with 7 bases lining up with TRBD1. Germline CDR1 is SQVTM and CDR2 is ANQGSEA. The length of the CDR3 is 13 residues. Trimming cost V 2 bases and J 2 bases; bases outside gene matches: 2. CDR3 in amino acids: CSVENRGNYGYTF. CDR3 DNA: TGCAGCGTTGAAAACAGGGGCAACTATGGCTACACCTTC.

This chain links TRBV25-1 with TRBJ2-1, with 10 bases fitting TRBD1. V lost 2 bases, J lost 7 bases, and 8 bases stayed unmatched. Per the germline V gene, CDR1 is MGHDK and CDR2 is SYGVNS. The CDR3 covers 16 residues. The CDR3: CASSEPGQGMLNEQFF. CDR3 bases: TGTGCCAGCAGTGAACCGGGACAGGGGATGTTAAATGAGCAGTTCTTC. The full variable domain, its missing parts supplied by reference TRBV25-1 and TRBJ2-1, is EADIYQTPRYLVIGTGKKITLECSQTMGHDKMYWYQQDPGMELHLIHYSYGVNSTEKGDLSSESTVSRIRTEHFPLTLESARPSHTSQYLCASSEPGQGMLNEQFFGPGTRLTVL.

J is TRBJ1-1 and V is TRBV29-1; D is unresolved. The germline V and J ends were trimmed by 7 bases and 4 bases, with 10 bases remaining between them. The V gene's germline CDR1 is SQVTM and CDR2 ANQGSEA. This CDR3 region has 11 residues. CDR3 DNA sequence: TGCAGCGGTAGCGAAGTCACTGAAGCTTTCTTT. Protein: CSGSEVTEAFF.

In its sample, this clone was seen a few times. The genes are TRBV4-1 and TRBJ1-2; D perhaps matches TRBD1 (5 bases). In germline, CDR1 is MGHRA, CDR2 YSYEKL. The CDR3 totals 12 residues. Trimming took 4 bases from V and 7 from J, leaving 10 bases between them. In DNA, the CDR3 is TGCGCCAGCAGCCGTGGGGCGTCTGGCTACACCTTC. This translates into CASSRGASGYTF.

This clone was observed a single time. The V gene is TRBV19, the J gene TRBJ1-2; 7 nucleotides align to TRBD1. V was pared by 1 base and J by 9 bases, with 11 bases of the junction left unmatched. CDR1 LNHDA and CDR2 SQIVND come from the germline V gene (reference sequence). The CDR3 totals 15 residues. The DNA for the CDR3 is TGTGCCAGTAGTATAGTAGGGGGCCCTATGGAAAGCTACACCTTC. Its protein product is CASSIVGGPMESYTF.

This chain joins TRBV6-5 and TRBJ1-3; 10 bases are shared with TRBD1. Looked up from germline, CDR1 is MNHEY and CDR2 is SVGAGI. This CDR3 spans 14 amino acids. The V gene end was trimmed by 6 bases and the J gene end by 4 bases; junction bases not matched to a gene: 3. CDR3 loop: CASSLDRGGNTIYF. In DNA, the CDR3 is TGTGCCAGCAGCTTGGACAGGGGGGGAAACACCATATATTTT.

The chain employs TRBV28 and TRBJ1-3; D may be TRBD1 (5 bases). The CDR3 extends over 16 amino acids. V lost 4 bases to trimming and J lost 1 base, with 14 bases between them. The germline gives CDR1 MDHEN, CDR2 SYDVKM. CDR3: CASSSPGRRSGNTIYF. CDR3 bases: TGTGCCAGCAGTTCACCAGGGAGGAGGTCTGGAAACACCATATATTTT. Complete variable domain (other parts from reference TRBV28 and TRBJ1-3): DVKVTQSSRYLVKRTGEKVFLECVQDMDHENMFWYRQDPGLGLRLIYFSYDVKMKEKGDIPEGYSVSREKKERFSLILESASTNQTSMYLCASSSPGRRSGNTIYFGEGSWLTVV.

The chain joins TRBV11-2 to TRBJ1-1, with 11 bases aligning to TRBD1. The junction had 5 bases not matched to a gene; V was cut back by 1 base and J by 1 base. This CDR3 comprises 17 residues. Germline assignment: CDR1 SGHAT and CDR2 FQNNGV. For the CDR3, the DNA is TGTGCCAGCAGCTTAGGGGGGACAGGGGGAAGGAACACTGAAGCTTTCTTT. Encoded protein: CASSLGGTGGRNTEAFF.

CDR3 DNA sequence: TGTGCCAGTAGTATAGCAGAACAGGTAGTCTATGGCTACACCTTC. The encoded protein is CASSIAEQVVYGYTF. The gene calls are TRBV19 and TRBJ1-2, with a weak D call TRBD1 (5 bases). Trimming pared 1 base from V and 4 bases from J, leaving 13 bases between. The CDR3 runs to 15 residues. From germline, CDR1 is LNHDA and CDR2 SQIVND (reference sequence).

V gene TRBV6-5 combines with J gene TRBJ1-1; no reliable D call. Between the trimmed V and J ends, which lost 0 bases and 5 bases, there was a span of 13 bases. The CDR3 has 15 amino acids. Per the germline V gene, CDR1 is MNHEY and CDR2 is SVGAGI. The CDR3 sequence is CASSYSTGGRTEAFF. In nucleotides, the CDR3 is TGTGCCAGCAGTTACTCGACGGGAGGGCGAACTGAAGCTTTCTTT.

The V call is TRBV20-1, the J call TRBJ1-4, with unresolved D. The germline V and J ends were trimmed by 3 bases and 5 bases, with 13 bases remaining between them. The CDR3 is 14 residues long. Germline CDR1 and CDR2: DFQATT and SNEGSKA (reference sequence). The CDR3 bases are TGCAGTGCTAGTCAGCGGCAGGACAATGAAAAACTGTTTTTT. Translating it yields CSASQRQDNEKLFF.

The chain is built from TRBV4-1 and TRBJ2-1, with D perhaps TRBD2 (6 bases). Trimming removed 2 bases from V and 7 bases from J, with 15 bases in between. CDR3 length equals 15 residues. Germline CDR1 reads MGHRA; CDR2 reads YSYEKL. DNA of the CDR3: TGCGCCAGCAGCCAACCGGGGACTCGTTGGAATGAGCAGTTCTTC. It translates to CASSQPGTRWNEQFF.

This chain links TRBV14 with TRBJ1-1; no reliable D call. CDR1 is SGHDN and CDR2 is FVKESK in the germline V gene. Trimming pared 6 bases from V and 0 bases from J, leaving 8 bases between. CDR3 length: 13 residues. CDR3 protein: CASRDFMNTEAFF. The CDR3 DNA is TGTGCCAGCAGAGACTTCATGAACACTGAAGCTTTCTTT.

The chain links TRBV4-1 to TRBJ1-1; the D is unclear. Germline V gene lookup returns CDR1 MGHRA and CDR2 YSYEKL. The CDR3 contains 15 residues. Trimming cost V 1 base and J 4 bases, with 13 bases left between them. This CDR3 is CASSQVDSAGTEAFF. CDR3 nucleotide sequence: TGCGCCAGCAGCCAAGTTGATTCCGCCGGCACTGAAGCTTTCTTT.

This chain connects TRBV7-8 to TRBJ2-5; D not certain. The V gene lost 5 bases and the J gene lost 3 bases, with 4 bases spanning the gap. The CDR3 is 11 amino acids. Germline CDR1 reads SGHVS; CDR2 reads FQNEAQ. The CDR3 nucleotides are TGTGCCAGCAGCCTAAAAGAGACCCAGTACTTC. Protein product: CASSLKETQYF.

The chain recombines TRBV6-5 with TRBJ2-5; possibly TRBD1 for D (6 bases). Trimming left V 2 bases short and J 5 bases short, with 15 bases between. The CDR3 is made up of 15 amino acids. From germline, CDR1 is MNHEY and CDR2 SVGAGI. In DNA form, the CDR3 reads TGTGCCAGCAGTTACCCTGGGGCAGGGGATGAGACCCAGTACTTC. It specifies CASSYPGAGDETQYF.

This rearrangement joins TRBV11-2 to TRBJ2-5, with 9 bases lining up with TRBD1. The V segment lost 1 base and the J segment 13 bases; nucleotides outside the gene matches: 13. The CDR3 is made up of 15 amino acids. Germline assignment: CDR1 SGHAT and CDR2 FQNNGV. The DNA of the CDR3 is TGTGCCAGCAGCTTAGTCCACTCCCCGGGGACAGGGCTGTACTTC. It encodes CASSLVHSPGTGLYF.

J is TRBJ1-5 and V is TRBV19, with D unresolved. Germline loops: CDR1 LNHDA, CDR2 SQIVND (reference sequence). The CDR3 covers 18 residues. V was pared by 6 bases and J by 5 bases, with 26 bases between. The CDR3 here is CASRIGGRNHQRDQPQHF. CDR3 coding DNA: TGTGCCAGTAGAATCGGAGGCAGGAATCATCAAAGAGATCAGCCCCAGCATTTT.

This clone was found once. This sequence joins TRBV19 and TRBJ2-7; D is unclear. The V end lost 2 bases, the J end lost 0 bases, and 8 bases lay between the germline ends. The germline CDR1 and CDR2 sequences are LNHDA and SQIVND (reference sequence). The CDR3 covers 14 residues. The CDR3 nucleotides read TGTGCCAGTAGTATAAATCCGTTCTCCTACGAGCAGTACTTC. It translates to CASSINPFSYEQYF.

This clone appeared once. This chain links TRBV5-8 with TRBJ1-2; 8 positions agree with TRBD1. The germline CDR1 and CDR2 sequences are SGHTS and YDEGEE. Unmatched junction bases numbered 10, after V lost 4 bases and J lost 8 bases. CDR3 length equals 14 residues. The CDR3 nucleotides are TGTGCCAGCAGCCTGGGACAGGCGGTCGGCGGCTACACCTTC. This codes for CASSLGQAVGGYTF. Together with reference TRBV5-8 and TRBJ1-2, the CDR3 gives the full variable domain: EAGVTQSPTHLIKTRGQQATLRCSPISGHTSVYWYQQALGLGLQFLLWYDEGEERNRGNFPPRFSGRQFPNYSSELNVNALELEDSALYLCASSLGQAVGGYTFGSGTRLTVV.

The rearrangement uses TRBV27 and TRBJ2-4; D unresolved. With 5 bases removed from V and 1 base from J, the gap between germline ends came to 18 bases. The CDR3 is 17 amino acids. Germline assignment: CDR1 MNHEY and CDR2 SMNVEV (reference sequence). CDR3 region: CASSPLGSLHAKNIQYF. The CDR3 DNA is TGTGCCAGCAGTCCTCTAGGATCACTTCACGCCAAAAACATTCAGTACTTC.

J is TRBJ2-5 and V is TRBV5-1; 12 nucleotides match TRBD2. Germline-derived CDR1 and CDR2 are SGHRS and YFSETQ. V dropped 5 bases and J dropped 5; count of bases not matched to a gene: 22. The CDR3 length is 20 residues. CDR3 coding DNA: TGCGCCAGCAGTTTTCCTGAATCACCTAGCGGGAGGGTGAGTCCGGAGACCCAGTACTTC. This translates into CASSFPESPSGRVSPETQYF.

Turning to this clone: This CDR3 is also generated by other DNA sequences in the sample. The V and J genes are TRBV28 and TRBJ2-7, with 11 bases fitting TRBD1. Germline V CDR1 and CDR2: MDHEN, SYDVKM. The V and J ends lost 5 bases and 3 bases, in that order; junction bases with no gene match: 6. The CDR3 spans 15 residues. CDR3 nucleotides: TGTGCCAGCAGTCAAGCCGGGACAGGGGGCTACGAGCAGTACTTC. Translation gives CASSQAGTGGYEQYF.